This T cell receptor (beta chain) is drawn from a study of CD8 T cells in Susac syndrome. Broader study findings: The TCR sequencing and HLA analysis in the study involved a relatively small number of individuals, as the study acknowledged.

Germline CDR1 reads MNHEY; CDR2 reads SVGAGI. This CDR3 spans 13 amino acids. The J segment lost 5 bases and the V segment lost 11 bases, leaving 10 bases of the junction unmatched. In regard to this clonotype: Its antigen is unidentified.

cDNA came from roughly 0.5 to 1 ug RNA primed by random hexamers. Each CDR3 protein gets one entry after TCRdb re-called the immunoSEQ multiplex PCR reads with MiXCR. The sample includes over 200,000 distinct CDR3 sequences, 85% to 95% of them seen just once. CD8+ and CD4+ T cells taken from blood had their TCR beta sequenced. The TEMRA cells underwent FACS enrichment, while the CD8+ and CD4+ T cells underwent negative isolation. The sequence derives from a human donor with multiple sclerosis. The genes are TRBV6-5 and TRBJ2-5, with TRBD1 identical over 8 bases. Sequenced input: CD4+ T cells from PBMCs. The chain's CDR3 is CAAVGRTGETQYF. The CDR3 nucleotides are TGTGCCGCTGTGGGGCGGACAGGGGAGACCCAGTACTTC.